These 25 T cell receptor beta chains were all obtained from the same sample, sequenced in a study of T cell repertoires in cytomegalovirus infection. For these TCRs, the target antigens are not known. TCRdb analysed the reads with MiXCR anew, one entry per CDR3 protein. Among some 920,000 distinct CDR3 sequences listed, about a third were seen once. The material was cultured CD8+ T cells from PBMCs, obtained from culture after CMV antigen stimulation. All receptors derive from a human donor in good health (CMV status not recorded). Some clones in this sample may be carry-over from other donors' samples.

This clonotype was counted at least ten times. The J gene is TRBJ1-6, the V gene TRBV7-4; D gene unclear. Germline loops: CDR1 SGHVT, CDR2 SQSDAQ. V lost 5 bases and J lost 2, with 16 bases in between. There are 17 residues in the CDR3. CDR3 in amino acids: CASSHKTPITYNSPLHF. The CDR3 bases are TGTGCCAGCAGCCACAAGACACCTATTACCTATAATTCACCCCTCCACTTT.

In this sample, this clonotype turned up many times. V gene TRBV2 combines with J gene TRBJ2-5, with TRBD1 identical over 10 bases. The CDR3 runs 15 residues. CDR1 is SNHLY and CDR2 is FYNNEI in the germline V gene. V shed 7 bases and J 4 bases; nucleotides not matched to a gene: 9. The CDR3 region has the DNA TGTGCCAGCACCGCTCACGACAGGGGGCGAGAGACCCAGTACTTC. It encodes CASTAHDRGRETQYF.

This chain joins TRBV7-9 and TRBJ2-5; the D gene could be TRBD1 or TRBD2 (6 bases each). CDR3 size: 15 residues. V lost 4 bases and J lost 9, with 21 bases in between. Germline lookup yields CDR1 SEHNR and CDR2 FQNEAQ (reference sequence). The DNA of the CDR3 is TGTGCCAGCAGCTATAGTACGGGGGCCGATGAGCCCCAGTACTTC. Translated: CASSYSTGADEPQYF.

J is TRBJ2-1 and V is TRBV27; 8 bases fit TRBD1. This CDR3 region has 15 residues. Germline CDR1 is MNHEY and CDR2 is SMNVEV (reference sequence). J lost 5 bases, V lost 7 bases, and 10 bases had no gene match. The CDR3 bases are TGTGCCAGCACCATAGGCAGGGGGCTGAACAATGAGCAGTTCTTC. This translates into CASTIGRGLNNEQFF.

J is TRBJ2-1 and V is TRBV2; D is unclear. The ends were cut back, 7 bases at V and 7 bases at J, with 20 bases in the middle. CDR1 SNHLY and CDR2 FYNNEI come from the germline V gene. The CDR3 runs to 15 residues. CDR3 residues: CASKAPGRVGNEQFF. The CDR3, as DNA: TGTGCCAGCAAAGCCCCCGGCCGGGTGGGGAATGAGCAGTTCTTC.

The chain has TRBV7-2 and TRBJ2-2, with TRBD1 matching over 10 bases. The CDR3 spans 16 residues. Germline loops: CDR1 SGHTA, CDR2 FQGNSA. The junction had 4 bases not matched to a gene; V was cut back by 2 bases and J by 4 bases. The CDR3 protein is CASSLPRTGGTGELFF. The CDR3 DNA follows: TGTGCCAGCAGCTTACCTCGGACAGGGGGCACCGGGGAGCTGTTTTTT. Using reference TRBV7-2 and TRBJ2-2 for the parts outside the CDR3, the full variable domain is GAGVSQSPSNKVTEKGKDVELRCDPISGHTALYWYRQSLGQGLEFLIYFQGNSAPDKSGLPSDRFSAERTGGSVSTLTIQRTQQEDSAVYLCASSLPRTGGTGELFFGEGSRLTVL.

This clonotype showed up just a few times. The chain has TRBV7-2 and TRBJ2-3, with D possibly matching TRBD2 (5 bases). The CDR3 loop spans 11 amino acids. Germline-derived CDR1 and CDR2 are SGHTA and FQGNSA. Trimming cost V 8 bases and J 8 bases, with 11 bases left between them. The CDR3 nucleotides read TGTGCCAGCCTACGGGGATCTACGCAGTATTTT. It yields the protein CASLRGSTQYF.

This clonotype was seen ten or more times. This chain links TRBV7-8 with TRBJ2-4, with 8 bases lining up with TRBD2. The germline CDR1 and CDR2 sequences are SGHVS and FQNEAQ. J lost 6 bases, V lost 1 base, and 5 bases had no gene match. The CDR3 length is 15 residues. In nucleotides, the CDR3 is TGTGCCAGCAGCTTAGGAGCGGGGGCCCTAAACATTCAGTACTTC. It specifies CASSLGAGALNIQYF.

V and J are TRBV27 and TRBJ2-3; TRBD2 matches 8 bases. CDR3 length: 15 amino acids. Germline CDR1 and CDR2: MNHEY and SMNVEV (reference sequence). Trimming at V came to 7 bases and at J to 9 bases, leaving 15 bases not matched to a gene. CDR3 in DNA: TGTGCCAGCAATTCTCTAGCGGGCCCTCCGGAGACGCAGTATTTT. It is translated as CASNSLAGPPETQYF.

As for this clonotype: Being one base from a much bigger clone, this may be a read error. This CDR3 fails to terminate in the conserved phenylalanine or tryptophan, so it likely reflects a read error. The CDR3 coding sequence is TGCAGCGTTGAAACAGTGACTAGGAGGGGAGAGACCCAGTACTCC. This translates into CSVETVTRRGETQYS. The chain has TRBV29-1 and TRBJ2-5; weak D call: TRBD2 (6 bases). The CDR3 loop spans 15 amino acids. V was trimmed by 2 bases and J by 4 bases, leaving 17 bases between them. CDR1 and CDR2 (germline): SQVTM, ANQGSEA.

The V and J genes are TRBV12-3 or TRBV12-4 and TRBJ1-5; D is uncertain. With 9 bases removed from V and 0 bases from J, the gap between germline ends came to 12 bases. The CDR3 length is 14 residues. CDR3 region: CASSPKASNQPQHF. Here the CDR3 DNA reads TGTGCCAGTAGTCCGAAGGCTAGCAATCAGCCCCAGCATTTT.

This clonotype was counted a few times. The chain employs TRBV19 and TRBJ2-3; TRBD2 is a possible D gene (6 bases). Germline assignment: CDR1 LNHDA and CDR2 SQIVND (reference sequence). V was shortened by 9 bases and J by 2 bases, with 12 bases between the two germline ends. The CDR3 has 13 amino acids. CDR3 coding DNA: TGTGCCAGCCCCGGGAGACTCACAGATACGCAGTATTTT. Its protein product is CASPGRLTDTQYF.

The rearrangement links TRBV27 to TRBJ1-6; maybe TRBD1 (5 bases). CDR1 is MNHEY, CDR2 SMNVEV, per germline (reference sequence). The CDR3 has 16 amino acids. V shed 1 base and J shed 8 bases, with 15 bases lying between them. CDR3 DNA sequence: TGTGCCAGCAGTTTATACACGATGGGGGTGTATTCACCCCTCCACTTT. This encodes CASSLYTMGVYSPLHF.

The chain links TRBV6-5 to TRBJ2-7; no definite D call. Germline CDR1 reads MNHEY; CDR2 reads SVGAGI. CDR3 length: 16 residues. V lost 2 bases to trimming and J lost 0 bases, with 14 bases between them. This CDR3 is CASSYDAGYSSYEQYF. CDR3 nucleotide sequence: TGTGCCAGCAGTTACGACGCCGGGTATTCCTCCTACGAGCAGTACTTC.

This clonotype was seen a handful of times. The V call is TRBV7-2, the J call TRBJ2-1, with 14 bases lining up with TRBD2. Germline V gene lookup returns CDR1 SGHTA and CDR2 FQGNSA. The V and J ends lost 5 bases and 2 bases, in that order; junction bases with no gene match: 5. The CDR3 is made up of 17 amino acids. DNA of the CDR3: TGTGCCAGCAGCCTTCGACTAGCGGGGGGGCCCTACAATGAGCAGTTCTTC. It codes for CASSLRLAGGPYNEQFF. Supplemented by reference TRBV7-2 and TRBJ2-1, the full variable domain reads GAGVSQSPSNKVTEKGKDVELRCDPISGHTALYWYRQSLGQGLEFLIYFQGNSAPDKSGLPSDRFSAERTGGSVSTLTIQRTQQEDSAVYLCASSLRLAGGPYNEQFFGPGTRLTVL.

This chain links TRBV12-3 or TRBV12-4 with TRBJ2-2; D call uncertain. V dropped 5 bases and J dropped 4 bases, with 8 bases sitting between them. The CDR3 consists of 13 residues. The CDR3 DNA is TGTGCCAGCAGTCCAAACCCCACCGGGGAGCTGTTTTTT. It is translated as CASSPNPTGELFF.

There are a few counts of this clonotype. This chain uses TRBV6-2 or TRBV6-3 with TRBJ2-7; TRBD1 or TRBD2 may be the D gene (5 bases each). This CDR3 has 14 residues. V lost 3 bases, J lost 2 bases, and 11 bases lay in between. CDR1 is MNHEY and CDR2 is SVGEGT in the germline V gene. The CDR3 region is CASSYEGTTYEQYF. In DNA, the CDR3 is TGTGCCAGCAGTTATGAAGGGACCACCTACGAGCAGTACTTC.

In this sample, this clonotype turned up a few times. This CDR3 is CASSYASGGAHEQFF. Written as DNA, the CDR3 is TGTGCCAGCAGTTACGCTAGCGGGGGGGCACATGAGCAGTTCTTC. This chain links TRBV6-5 with TRBJ2-1; 12 nucleotides agree with TRBD2. This CDR3 contains 15 residues. Germline CDR1 is MNHEY and CDR2 is SVGAGI. V lost 2 bases and J lost 8; bases outside the gene matches: 4.

This clonotype was observed many times. In nucleotides, the CDR3 is TGTGCCAGCAGCACCACAATGAACACTGAAGCTTTCTTT. Protein product: CASSTTMNTEAFF. The chain has TRBV6-2 or TRBV6-3 and TRBJ1-1; D remains ambiguous. This CDR3 comprises 13 residues. V gave up 6 bases and J gave up 0 bases, with 8 bases separating them. The germline gives CDR1 MNHEY, CDR2 SVGEGT.

This clonotype was detected a few times. The chain recombines TRBV24-1 with TRBJ2-1, with 7 nucleotides matching TRBD1. There are 18 residues in the CDR3. Germline V gives CDR1 KGHDR, CDR2 SFDVKD. V trimming: 3 bases; J trimming: 2 bases; junction bases outside the gene matches: 12. Here the CDR3 DNA reads TGTGCCACCAGTGATATCACAGGGGCAGGCCTTACCTACAATGAGCAGTTCTTC. Translation gives CATSDITGAGLTYNEQFF.

The gene calls are TRBV6-5 and TRBJ1-4, with D hard to call. Per the germline V gene, CDR1 is MNHEY and CDR2 is SVGAGI. The CDR3 contains 16 residues. Between the trimmed V and J ends, which lost 4 bases and 0 bases, there was a span of 12 bases. The CDR3 DNA sequence: TGTGCCAGCAGTTCTATCGACACCCCAACTAATGAAAAACTGTTTTTT. It is translated as CASSSIDTPTNEKLFF.

The chain employs TRBV28 and TRBJ2-7; D is uncertain. Germline V lookup: CDR1 MDHEN, CDR2 SYDVKM. Between the trimmed V and J ends, which lost 3 bases and 6 bases, there was a span of 9 bases. The CDR3 is 12 amino acids. The CDR3 nucleotides are TGTGCCAGCAGTTTTTGGCAGTCCGAGCAGTACGTC. It yields the protein CASSFWQSEQYV.

The chain carries TRBV27 and TRBJ2-5, with a weak D call TRBD2 (5 bases). With 8 bases removed from V and 1 base from J, the gap between germline ends came to 11 bases. Looked up from germline, CDR1 is MNHEY and CDR2 is SMNVEV (reference sequence). This CDR3 contains 13 residues. CDR3 DNA: TGTGCCAGCGCCGGGGTGGGCCAAGAGACCCAGTACTTC. It encodes CASAGVGQETQYF.

The chain uses TRBV5-5 and TRBJ1-4; tentative D call: TRBD1 (6 bases). Deletions cut 3 bases from V and 4 bases from J, with 16 bases between. The germline CDR1 and CDR2 sequences are SGHKS and YYEKEE (reference sequence). This CDR3 is built from 16 residues. In DNA form, the CDR3 reads TGTGCCAGCAGCTCCTCGGACAGTACCCTTAATGAAAAACTGTTTTTT. It specifies CASSSSDSTLNEKLFF.

A single count supports this clonotype. The chain links TRBV9 to TRBJ2-1; possible D gene TRBD2, 6 bases. This CDR3 region has 16 residues. Trimming stripped 3 bases from V and 0 bases from J, with 13 bases between. The V gene's germline CDR1 is SGDLS and CDR2 YYNGEE. The CDR3 nucleotides read TGTGCCAGCAGCGACACGGGGCGGGGCTCCTACAATGAGCAGTTCTTC. Amino acid sequence: CASSDTGRGSYNEQFF.